This TCR beta chain was documented in a study of blood T cell repertoires in COVID-19. Which cohort a participant joined came from the clinical history participants gave. Between the trimmed V and J ends, which lost 0 bases and 6 bases, there was a span of 22 bases. The CDR3 sequence is 18 residues long. The V gene's germline CDR1 is SGHDT and CDR2 YYEEEE. This clone was counted between two and nine times. Sequencing was performed with immunoSEQ multiplex PCR; in TCRdb, only in-frame clones are kept and a portion is missing. The sample consists of some 460,000 clones, 87% of them appearing once. The source of this sequence is a woman between 18 and 29 years old who had recovered from COVID-19. The chain couples TRBV5-6 to TRBJ1-5; the D gene is possibly TRBD1 (5 bases). Sequencing input: PBMCs or T cells enriched from blood (not recorded which). The CDR3 DNA reads as TGTGCCAGCAGCTTGGGCCGAGGTGGCTGGGGAAGGGGTCAGCCCCAGCATTTT. Protein sequence: CASSLGRGGWGRGQPQHF.